Listed here are 8 T cell receptor beta chains from one sample, sequenced in a study of T cell changes during pregnancy in multiple sclerosis. The assay was immunoSEQ multiplex PCR, and TCRdb's table has in-frame clones only and misses some. The sample holds fewer than 85,000 clones, around 89% seen once. The sequences come from peripheral blood, collected before pregnancy. All receptors come from a female donor with multiple sclerosis, enrolled in a pregnancy study.

This sequence joins TRBV6-1 and TRBJ1-2, with TRBD1 matching over 7 bases. The CDR3 sequence is 13 residues long. The V segment lost 4 bases and the J segment 7 bases; nucleotides outside the gene matches: 6. Per the germline V gene, CDR1 is MNHNS and CDR2 is SASEGT. The CDR3 DNA reads as TGTGCCAGCAGTGCCAGACAGGGTCTTGGCTACACCTTC. Protein sequence: CASSARQGLGYTF.

The chain links TRBV2 to TRBJ1-1; D gene ambiguous. The CDR3 totals 11 residues. Germline-derived CDR1 and CDR2 are SNHLY and FYNNEI. V lost 6 bases and J lost 11, with 13 bases in between. In DNA form, the CDR3 reads TGTGCCAGCAGCCCGTTGTTTGAGGCTTTCTTT. Its protein product is CASSPLFEAFF.

The chain has TRBV19 and TRBJ2-1; 8 bases line up with TRBD2. V was clipped by 3 bases and J by 6 bases; unmatched bases: 7. The CDR3 is 15 amino acids. Per the germline V gene, CDR1 is LNHDA and CDR2 is SQIVND (reference sequence). CDR3 DNA sequence: TGTGCCAGTAGTATTCTGGGCGGGGGGCCCAATGAGCAGTTCTTC. Its protein is CASSILGGGPNEQFF.

The gene calls are TRBV5-1 and TRBJ2-2, with D uncertain. Trimming cost V 5 bases and J 6 bases, with 11 bases left between them. Germline values: CDR1 SGHRS, CDR2 YFSETQ. This CDR3 has 13 amino acids. This chain's CDR3 is CASSGPLSGELFF. The CDR3 nucleotides read TGCGCCAGCAGTGGGCCCCTATCCGGGGAGCTGTTTTTT.

The rearrangement uses TRBV30 and TRBJ2-3; 11 nucleotides line up with TRBD2. The CDR3 is 14 residues long. The germline CDR1 and CDR2 sequences are GTSNPN and SVGIG (reference sequence). The V and J ends lost 2 bases and 5 bases, in that order; junction bases with no gene match: 3. The DNA for the CDR3 is TGTGCCTGGAGTCACGGGACTAGCGGAGATACGCAGTATTTT. This sequence encodes CAWSHGTSGDTQYF.

The chain carries TRBV6-1 and TRBJ2-7; TRBD1 matches 11 bases. The J segment lost 3 bases and the V segment lost 0 bases, leaving 4 bases of the junction unmatched. Looked up from germline, CDR1 is MNHNS and CDR2 is SASEGT. The CDR3 is 16 residues long. CDR3 bases: TGTGCCAGCAGTGAAGCCCCTGGGACAGGGGGCTACGAGCAGTACTTC. Protein product: CASSEAPGTGGYEQYF.

This chain connects TRBV6-5 to TRBJ2-1; the D gene is possibly TRBD2 (6 bases). Deletions cut 0 bases from V and 4 bases from J, with 10 bases between. The CDR3 extends over 15 amino acids. Germline V gives CDR1 MNHEY, CDR2 SVGAGI. CDR3 residues: CASSYSRTTYNEQFF. The CDR3 DNA reads TGTGCCAGCAGTTACTCACGGACTACGTACAATGAGCAGTTCTTC.

This clone was picked up a small number of times. The chain links TRBV2 to TRBJ1-2; D is ambiguous. V was trimmed by 5 bases and J by 14 bases, leaving 21 bases between them. CDR3 size: 13 residues. Germline V gene lookup returns CDR1 SNHLY and CDR2 FYNNEI. CDR3 bases: TGTGCCAGCAGTCTCGACCGAGGATCGGTGCGAACCTTC. Encoded protein: CASSLDRGSVRTF.